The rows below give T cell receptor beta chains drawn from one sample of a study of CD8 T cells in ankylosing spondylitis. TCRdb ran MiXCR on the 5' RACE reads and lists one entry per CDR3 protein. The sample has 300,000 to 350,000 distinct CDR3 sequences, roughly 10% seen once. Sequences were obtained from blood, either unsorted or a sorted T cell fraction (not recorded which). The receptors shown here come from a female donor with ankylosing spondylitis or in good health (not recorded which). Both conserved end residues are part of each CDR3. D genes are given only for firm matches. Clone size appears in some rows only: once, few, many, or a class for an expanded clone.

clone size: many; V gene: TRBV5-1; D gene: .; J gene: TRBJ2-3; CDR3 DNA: TGCGCCAGCACTGTAGCGGTAAACACAGATACGCAGTATTTT; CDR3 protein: CASTVAVNTDTQYF
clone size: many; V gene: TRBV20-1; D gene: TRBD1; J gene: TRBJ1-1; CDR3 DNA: TGCAGTGCTTTACAGGGGGCGCTTCTTTTGGACACTGAAGCTTTCTTT; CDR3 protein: CSALQGALLLDTEAFF
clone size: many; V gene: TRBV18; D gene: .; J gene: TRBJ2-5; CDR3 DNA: TGTGCCAGCTCACCATTTTCAGACCAAGAGACCCAGTACTTC; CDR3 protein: CASSPFSDQETQYF
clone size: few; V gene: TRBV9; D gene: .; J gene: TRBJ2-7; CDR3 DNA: TGTGCCAGCAGCATCCGGGACGGAGCCTCCTACGAGCAGTACTTC; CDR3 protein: CASSIRDGASYEQYF
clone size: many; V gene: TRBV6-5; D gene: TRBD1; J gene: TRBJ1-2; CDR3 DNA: TGTGCCAGCAGTTACTATGGACAGGGCGGAGGCTACACCTTC; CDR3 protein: CASSYYGQGGGYTF
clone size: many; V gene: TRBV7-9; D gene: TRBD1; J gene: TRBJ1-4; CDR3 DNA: TGTGCCAGCAGCTTAAGGGGACAGGCTGAAAAACTGTTTTTT; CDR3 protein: CASSLRGQAEKLFF
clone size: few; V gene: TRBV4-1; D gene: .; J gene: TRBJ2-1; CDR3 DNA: TGCGCCAGCAGCCAAGAGTCCGCCTACTACAATGAGCAGTTCTTC; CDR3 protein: CASSQESAYYNEQFF
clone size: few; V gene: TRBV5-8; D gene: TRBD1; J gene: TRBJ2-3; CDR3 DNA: TGTGCCAGCAGCTTCACAGGGGACAGCACAGATACGCAGTATTTT; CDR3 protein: CASSFTGDSTDTQYF
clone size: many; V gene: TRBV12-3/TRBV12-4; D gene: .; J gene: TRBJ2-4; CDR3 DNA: TGTGCCAGCAGTTCGTCAGGGGCCGGTGCCAAAAACATTCAGTACTTC; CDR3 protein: CASSSSGAGAKNIQYF
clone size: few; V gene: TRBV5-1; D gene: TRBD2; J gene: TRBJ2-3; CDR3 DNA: TGCGCCAGCAGTTCGACTAGCGGGAGAACAGATACGCAGTATTTT; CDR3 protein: CASSSTSGRTDTQYF
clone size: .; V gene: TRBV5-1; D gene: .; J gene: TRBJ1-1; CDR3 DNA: TGCGCCAGCAGCTTGGGAGTGGTACGGAACACTGAAGCTTTCTTT; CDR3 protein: CASSLGVVRNTEAFF
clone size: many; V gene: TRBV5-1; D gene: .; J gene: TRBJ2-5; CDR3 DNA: TGCGCCAGCAGCTTGTTTCCAGGGGAGACCCAGTACTTC; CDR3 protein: CASSLFPGETQYF
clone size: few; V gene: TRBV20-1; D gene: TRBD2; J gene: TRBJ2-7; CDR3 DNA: TGCAGTGCTAGATCGGGACTAGCTACCTACGAGCAGTACTTC; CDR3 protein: CSARSGLATYEQYF
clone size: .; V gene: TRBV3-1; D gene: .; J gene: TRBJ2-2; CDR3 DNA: TGTGCCAGCTGTTTTCAGGGGAGAGGAGCGACGGGGGCCGGGGAGCTGTTTTTT; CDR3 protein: CASCFQGRGATGAGELFF
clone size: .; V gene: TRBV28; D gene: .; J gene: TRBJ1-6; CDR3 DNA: TGTGCCAGCAGGGGGGGGGGCTCCTATAATTCACCCCTCCACTTT; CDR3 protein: CASRGGGSYNSPLHF
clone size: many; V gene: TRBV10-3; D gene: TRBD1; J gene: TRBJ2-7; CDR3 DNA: TGTGCCACCGGACAGGATTACTACGAGCAGTACTTC; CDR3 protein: CATGQDYYEQYF
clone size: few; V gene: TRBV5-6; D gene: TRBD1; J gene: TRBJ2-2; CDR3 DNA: TGTGCCAGCAGTCCTGGACAGGGATGGCACGGGGAGCTGTTTTTT; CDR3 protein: CASSPGQGWHGELFF
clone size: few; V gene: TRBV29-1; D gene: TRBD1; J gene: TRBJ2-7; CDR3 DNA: TGCAGCGCAGCTGGACAGGGGAGTAGGTCCTACGAGCAGTACTTC; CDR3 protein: CSAAGQGSRSYEQYF
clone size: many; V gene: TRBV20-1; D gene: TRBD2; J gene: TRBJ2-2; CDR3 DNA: TGCAGTGCTAGAGAAGCGGGAGAGCTCACCGGGGAGCTGTTTTTT; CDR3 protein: CSAREAGELTGELFF
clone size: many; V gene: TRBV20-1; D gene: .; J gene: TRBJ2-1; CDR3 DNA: TGCAGTGCCCTACAGGGCCTAGGAAACAATGAGCAGTTCTTC; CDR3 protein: CSALQGLGNNEQFF
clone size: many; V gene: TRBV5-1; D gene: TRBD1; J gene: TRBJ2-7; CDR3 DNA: TGCGCCAGTTCAGCCGGGACAGGGGGAAACGAGCAGTACTTC; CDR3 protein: CASSAGTGGNEQYF
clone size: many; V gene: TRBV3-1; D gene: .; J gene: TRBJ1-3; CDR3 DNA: TGTGCCAGCAGCCGAGAAGGCTACACCATATATTTT; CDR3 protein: CASSREGYTIYF
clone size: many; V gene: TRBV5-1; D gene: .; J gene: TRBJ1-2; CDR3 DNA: TGCGCCAGCAGCGAAGGGCCCTCGGGGTACTATGGCTACACCTTC; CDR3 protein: CASSEGPSGYYGYTF
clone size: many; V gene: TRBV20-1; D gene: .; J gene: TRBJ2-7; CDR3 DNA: TGCAGTGCTGGAACGTCCCTCGGGGGGCCCGAGCAGTACTTC; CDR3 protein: CSAGTSLGGPEQYF
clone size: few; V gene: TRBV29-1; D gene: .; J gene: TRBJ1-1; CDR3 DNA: TGCAGCGTTGTCGACAGACCGAACACTGAAGCTTTCTTT; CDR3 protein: CSVVDRPNTEAFF
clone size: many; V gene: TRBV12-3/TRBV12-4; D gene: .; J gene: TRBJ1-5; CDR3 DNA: TGTGCCAGCAGTTGGGGGAGCAATCAGCCCCAGCATTTT; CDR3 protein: CASSWGSNQPQHF
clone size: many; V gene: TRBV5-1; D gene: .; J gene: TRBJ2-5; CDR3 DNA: TGCGCCAGCAGCTTGTCCTTCGGAGTCCAAGAGACCCAGTACTTC; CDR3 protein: CASSLSFGVQETQYF
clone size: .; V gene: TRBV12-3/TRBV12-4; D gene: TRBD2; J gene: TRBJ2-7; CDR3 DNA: TGTGCCAGCAGCCCTAGGTCCTCGCGGGAGTTCTCCGAGCAGTACTTC; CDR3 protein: CASSPRSSREFSEQYF
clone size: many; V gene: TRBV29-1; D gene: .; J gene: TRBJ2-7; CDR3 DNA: TGCAGCGTTGTATCCCTCGGCTCTATGGGGCAGTACTTC; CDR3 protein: CSVVSLGSMGQYF
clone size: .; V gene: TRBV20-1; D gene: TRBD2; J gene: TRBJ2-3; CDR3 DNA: TGCAGTGCCGCGAGGGGGACTAGCGGGGGCCGCACAGATACGCAGTATTTT; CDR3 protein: CSAARGTSGGRTDTQYF
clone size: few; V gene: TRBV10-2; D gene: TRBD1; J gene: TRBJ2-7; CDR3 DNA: TGCGCCAGCAGTGAGAGACGGACAGGGTCGGGAAGAAGTTCCTACGAGCAGTACTTC; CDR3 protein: CASSERRTGSGRSSYEQYF
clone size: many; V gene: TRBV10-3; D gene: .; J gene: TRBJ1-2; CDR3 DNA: TGTGCCATCAGGGGGGACCGCGATGGCTACACCTTC; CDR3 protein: CAIRGDRDGYTF
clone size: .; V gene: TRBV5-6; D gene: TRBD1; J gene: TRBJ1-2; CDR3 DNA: TGTGCCAGCAGCTTGGCGGGACAGGGGGCGAGTGGCTACACCTTC; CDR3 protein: CASSLAGQGASGYTF
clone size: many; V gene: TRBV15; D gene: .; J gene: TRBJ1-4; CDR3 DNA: TGTGCCACCAGCAGAGGAGACGGTACAGATGAAAAACTGTTTTTT; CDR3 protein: CATSRGDGTDEKLFF
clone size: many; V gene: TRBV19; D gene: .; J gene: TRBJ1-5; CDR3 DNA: TGTGCCAGTACCGATTCAGCGGTTCAGCCCCAGCATTTT; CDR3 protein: CASTDSAVQPQHF
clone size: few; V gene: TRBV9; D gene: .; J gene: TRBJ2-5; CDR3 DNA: TGTGCCAGCAGCGTAGGCTCCGGCGGGCCCATTGGAGAGACCCAGTACTTC; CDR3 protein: CASSVGSGGPIGETQYF
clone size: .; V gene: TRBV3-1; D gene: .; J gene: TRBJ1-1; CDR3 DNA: TGTGCCAGCAGCCCCGACCGGTACAGTGCTGAAGCTTTCTTT; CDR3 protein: CASSPDRYSAEAFF
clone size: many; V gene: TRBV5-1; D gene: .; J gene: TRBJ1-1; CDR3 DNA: TGCGCCAGCAGATCGAACAGACACGGTGGCGTGAACACTGAAGCTTTCTTT; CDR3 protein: CASRSNRHGGVNTEAFF
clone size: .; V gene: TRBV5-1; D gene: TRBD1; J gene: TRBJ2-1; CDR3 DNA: TGCGCCAGCAGTCCGGGACAGGGGGCCCACAATGAGCAGTTCTTC; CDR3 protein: CASSPGQGAHNEQFF
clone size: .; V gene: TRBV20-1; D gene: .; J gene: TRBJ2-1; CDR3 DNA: TGCAGTGCTAGAGTTAACCAGCAGTTCTTC; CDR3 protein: CSARVNQQFF
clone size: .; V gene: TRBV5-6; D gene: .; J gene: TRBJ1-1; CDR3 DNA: TGTGCCAGCAGCTTTTTAGAATCCCGGATCTCCACTGAAGCTTTCTTT; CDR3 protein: CASSFLESRISTEAFF
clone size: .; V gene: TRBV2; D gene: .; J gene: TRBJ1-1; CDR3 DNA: TGTGCCAGCAGTTACAGGGTGGGGACTGAAGCTTTCTTT; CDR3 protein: CASSYRVGTEAFF
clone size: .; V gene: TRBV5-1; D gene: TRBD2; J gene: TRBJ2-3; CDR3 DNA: TGCGCCAGCAGCGTCCCTAGCGGGACGACAGATACGCAGTATTTT; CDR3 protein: CASSVPSGTTDTQYF
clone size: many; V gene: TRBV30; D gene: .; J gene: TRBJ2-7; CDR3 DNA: TGTGCCTGGAAGTGGGGACTCAGGTCCTACGAGCAGTACTTC; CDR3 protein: CAWKWGLRSYEQYF
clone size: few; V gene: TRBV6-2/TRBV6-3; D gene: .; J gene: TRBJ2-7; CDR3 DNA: TGTGCCAGCAGTTTTACAGGGCCCGAGCAGTACTTC; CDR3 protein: CASSFTGPEQYF
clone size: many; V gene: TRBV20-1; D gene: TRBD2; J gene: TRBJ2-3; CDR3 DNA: TGCAGTGCTAGCCCGCTCGGACTAGCGGGCACAGATACGCAGTATTTT; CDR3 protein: CSASPLGLAGTDTQYF